Listed below are T cell receptor beta chains from one sample, sequenced in a study of cytomegalovirus exposure and HLA in healthy donors. Profiled with immunoSEQ multiplex PCR; TCRdb holds only in-frame clones, not every one. The table records a few hundred thousand clones, roughly 91% of them present only once. The material sequenced was PBMCs. Receptors were obtained from a girl between 2 and 10 years old in good health and CMV-seronegative. Each CDR3 is given with its conserved first and last residue. The order of the fields is D gene, V gene, J gene, clone size, CDR3 DNA, CDR3 protein. A D gene is named only where the DNA matches it firmly. Rows may omit the clone size; those that give it use once, few, many or a size class.

TRBD2	TRBV19	TRBJ2-5	once	TGTGCCAGTAGGCCTAGCGGGAAAGAGACCCAGTACTTC	CASRPSGKETQYF
TRBD1	TRBV4-1	TRBJ1-1	-	TGCGCCAGCAGCCAAGGACCTGGACAGGGTAGGACTGAAGCTTTCTTT	CASSQGPGQGRTEAFF
TRBD1	TRBV27	TRBJ1-2	few	TGTGCCACGGGACAGGGCGATGGCTACACCTTC	CATGQGDGYTF
TRBD2	TRBV7-8	TRBJ2-3	-	TGTGCCAGCAGCGAGCCTAGCGGGGGGGCCTCGGATACGCAGTATTTT	CASSEPSGGASDTQYF
TRBD2	TRBV19	TRBJ2-5	-	TGTGCCAGTACCCATGCGGGAGCGGAGACCCAGTACTTC	CASTHAGAETQYF
TRBD1	TRBV5-8	TRBJ2-7	-	TGTGCCAGCAGCTTGGTCGCTCCGGGACAGGCTTCCTACGAGCAGTACTTC	CASSLVAPGQASYEQYF
TRBD1	TRBV12-5	TRBJ2-2	-	TGTGCTAGTGGTTACTCCGGACAGGGGAACACCGGGGAGCTGTTTTTT	CASGYSGQGNTGELFF
-	TRBV18	TRBJ2-7	once	TGTGCCAGCTCACCCGCCGAGGGTCCCTACGAGCAGTACTTC	CASSPAEGPYEQYF
-	TRBV5-6	TRBJ2-7	-	TGTGCCAGCAGCTTGGATCGGGTCAGGGGAGGGTACGAGCAGTACTTC	CASSLDRVRGGYEQYF
TRBD1	TRBV10-2	TRBJ2-7	-	TGCGCCAGCAGTGAGTCCCGGACAGGGGCCTACGAGCAGTACTTC	CASSESRTGAYEQYF
-	TRBV7-9	TRBJ1-2	-	TGTGCCAGCAGCTCAATGAGGGAAGGCTATGGCTACACCTTC	CASSSMREGYGYTF
-	TRBV21-1	TRBJ2-3	once	TGTGCCAGCCTGGGACAAACCCATGAGCACACAGATACGCAGTATTTT	CASLGQTHEHTDTQYF
-	TRBV10-1	TRBJ1-1	-	TGCGCCAGCAGGCGGGGGATCGACACTGAAGCTTTCTTT	CASRRGIDTEAFF
TRBD1	TRBV11-2	TRBJ2-7	-	TGTGCCATATCGACAGGGAGCTACGAGCAGTACTTC	CAISTGSYEQYF
TRBD2	TRBV7-9	TRBJ2-1	-	TGTGCCAGCACCCTGACTAGCGGCGCCTACAATGAGCAGTTCTTC	CASTLTSGAYNEQFF
-	TRBV27	TRBJ1-6	once	TGTGCCAGCAGTTCCCGGGGTAATTCACCCCTCCACTTT	CASSSRGNSPLHF
TRBD2	TRBV2	TRBJ2-3	-	TGTGCCAGCAGTGAACCCAGCGGGACCACAGATACGCAGTATTTT	CASSEPSGTTDTQYF
TRBD1	TRBV9	TRBJ1-2	-	TGTGCCAGCAGCAGGACCGGGACAGGGGAAGATGGCTACACCTTC	CASSRTGTGEDGYTF
-	TRBV28	TRBJ2-2	-	TGTGCCAGCAGTTCACCTATGAACACCGGGGAGCTGTTTTTT	CASSSPMNTGELFF
-	TRBV7-9	TRBJ1-6	-	TGTGCCAGCAGCTCAACAGGGAGCTCCTATAATTCACCCCTCCACTTT	CASSSTGSSYNSPLHF
-	TRBV5-6	TRBJ2-5	-	TGTGCCAGCAGCTTGGGGACTTTCCAAGAGACCCAGTACTTC	CASSLGTFQETQYF
TRBD2	TRBV7-8	TRBJ2-5	-	TGTGCCAGCAGCACGACTCGGACTAGCGGGAGAGTAGGGGAGACCCAGTACTTC	CASSTTRTSGRVGETQYF
-	TRBV28	TRBJ2-5	-	TGTGCCAGCAGTTTGGCAGGGGCCCAAGAGACCCAGTACTTC	CASSLAGAQETQYF
-	TRBV6-1	TRBJ2-7	-	TGTGCCAGCAGTGAAGTTCTTGTAGCGGACTCCTACGAGCAGTACTTC	CASSEVLVADSYEQYF
TRBD2	TRBV25-1	TRBJ2-3	-	TGTGCCAGCAGTTCAGCGGGGCCCACAGATACGCAGTATTTT	CASSSAGPTDTQYF
-	TRBV30	TRBJ2-7	-	TGTGCCTGGAGTGTACGGAACAGAGCTATGGAGCAGTACTTC	CAWSVRNRAMEQYF
TRBD1	TRBV4-1	TRBJ1-1	-	TGCGCCAGCAGCCAAGAGGAACGACAGGGAATGGCTGAAGCTTTCTTT	CASSQEERQGMAEAFF
TRBD2	TRBV5-1	TRBJ2-7	-	TGCGCCAGCAGCTTGGGGGACTATATCTACGAGCAGTACTTC	CASSLGDYIYEQYF
-	TRBV6-6	TRBJ1-1	-	TGTGCCAGCAGTTACGGAACCACCTGGAGGACTGAAGCTTTCTTT	CASSYGTTWRTEAFF
TRBD1	TRBV5-4	TRBJ2-7	-	TGTGCCAGCAGCTTTACAGGGGGCAACGAGCAGTACTTC	CASSFTGGNEQYF